The next 22 T cell receptor beta chains were all read from a single sample in a study of cytomegalovirus exposure and HLA in healthy donors. The PCR had 60 Vbeta and 13 Jbeta primers. The protocol was immunoSEQ multiplex PCR, while the TCRdb copy is restricted to in-frame clones and leaves out a portion. The sample records about 100,000 clones, 55% to 85% being singletons. The material sequenced was PBMCs. The receptors come from a woman under 30 in good health and CMV-seropositive.

The V and J genes are TRBV2 and TRBJ2-1; maybe TRBD1 (5 bases). The CDR3 runs 13 residues. Trimming left V 6 bases short and J 5 bases short, with 11 bases between. Germline values: CDR1 SNHLY, CDR2 FYNNEI. The CDR3 sequence: CASRTELHNEQFF. Written as DNA, the CDR3 is TGTGCCAGCAGGACAGAGTTACACAATGAGCAGTTCTTC. The entire variable domain, with the rest obtained from reference TRBV2 and TRBJ2-1, is as follows: EPEVTQTPSHQVTQMGQEVILRCVPISNHLYFYWYRQILGQKVEFLVSFYNNEISEKSEIFDDQFSVERPDGSNFTLKIRSTKLEDSAMYFCASRTELHNEQFFGPGTRLTVL.

V is TRBV19 and J is TRBJ1-2; D gene uncertain. The CDR3 extends over 14 amino acids. Germline-derived CDR1 and CDR2 are LNHDA and SQIVND (reference sequence). V dropped 3 bases and J dropped 4 bases, with 12 bases sitting between them. The CDR3 DNA reads TGTGCCAGTAGTATGGTCCGGAGGAGCTATGGCTACACCTTC. Protein sequence: CASSMVRRSYGYTF.

This clone has a single count. V is TRBV6-5 and J is TRBJ2-1; D might be TRBD2 (5 bases). Germline-derived CDR1 and CDR2 are MNHEY and SVGAGI. Trimming cost V 5 bases and J 7 bases, with 18 bases left between them. CDR3 length: 15 amino acids. This CDR3 is CASSPEEVLRNEQFF. In DNA, the CDR3 is TGTGCCAGCAGTCCCGAGGAGGTTCTACGGAATGAGCAGTTCTTC.

The rearrangement uses TRBV9 and TRBJ2-5; 10 positions match TRBD2. Germline values: CDR1 SGDLS, CDR2 YYNGEE. The CDR3 length is 18 residues. V lost 4 bases and J lost 5; bases outside the gene matches: 17. CDR3 nucleotide sequence: TGTGCCAGCAGCCCACACCGGACACTAGCGGGGCTGGCGGAGACCCAGTACTTC. Amino acids: CASSPHRTLAGLAETQYF.

This chain joins TRBV7-3 and TRBJ2-3; 7 bases line up with TRBD1. CDR1 is SGHTA, CDR2 FQGTGA, per germline. With 1 base clipped from V and 3 bases from J, the junction kept 7 bases outside the gene matches. The CDR3 loop spans 16 amino acids. CDR3 coding DNA: TGTGCCAGCAGCTTAAATCAGGGGGTGGGGACAGATACGCAGTATTTT. Translation gives CASSLNQGVGTDTQYF.

The chain carries TRBV5-1 and TRBJ1-5; possible D gene TRBD1, 6 bases. The CDR3 runs 15 residues. V was cut by 1 base and J by 3 bases, with 11 bases left in between. CDR1 SGHRS and CDR2 YFSETQ come from the germline V gene. This CDR3 reads CASSLSGDYNQPQHF. The CDR3 nucleotides read TGCGCCAGCAGCTTGTCAGGGGACTACAATCAGCCCCAGCATTTT. Looking up the rest from reference TRBV5-1 and TRBJ1-5 gives the full variable domain: KAGVTQTPRYLIKTRGQQVTLSCSPISGHRSVSWYQQTPGQGLQFLFEYFSETQRNKGNFPGRFSGRQFSNSRSEMNVSTLELGDSALYLCASSLSGDYNQPQHFGDGTRLSIL.

The rearrangement joins TRBV11-3 to TRBJ2-1, with TRBD1 matching over 7 bases. The junction had 0 bases not matched to a gene; V was cut back by 4 bases and J by 0 bases. The CDR3 sequence is 14 residues long. The germline V gene has CDR1 SGHNT and CDR2 YENEEA. This chain's CDR3 is CASSSGGSYNEQFF. Here the CDR3 DNA reads TGTGCCAGCAGCTCAGGGGGCTCCTACAATGAGCAGTTCTTC.

There are a few counts of this clone. The chain combines TRBV18 with TRBJ1-5; the D gene is possibly TRBD1 (6 bases). Deletions cut 5 bases from V and 5 bases from J, with 10 bases between. The CDR3 length is 13 residues. Germline CDR1 reads KGHSH; CDR2 reads LQKENI. The CDR3 sequence is CASSRQEDQPQHF. The CDR3 nucleotides are TGTGCCAGCTCAAGACAGGAGGATCAGCCCCAGCATTTT.

The chain uses TRBV4-3 and TRBJ1-5, with D possibly being TRBD1 (5 bases). Germline V gene data show CDR1 as LGHNA and CDR2 as YSLEER. Between the trimmed V and J ends, which lost 2 bases and 6 bases, there was a span of 14 bases. This CDR3 comprises 15 residues. The CDR3 sequence: CASSQRVGDGQPQHF. The CDR3 DNA reads TGCGCCAGCAGCCAAAGGGTAGGGGATGGTCAGCCCCAGCATTTT.

V and J are TRBV27 and TRBJ2-3, with 7 bases fitting TRBD1. The length of the CDR3 is 15 residues. Looked up from germline, CDR1 is MNHEY and CDR2 is SMNVEV (reference sequence). V gave up 5 bases and J gave up 7 bases; unmatched junction bases: 12. The CDR3 reads CASSRGGPERNTQYF. Here the CDR3 DNA reads TGTGCCAGCAGTCGAGGGGGCCCCGAGAGGAATACGCAGTATTTT.

This rearrangement joins TRBV4-1 to TRBJ2-2; tentative D call: TRBD2 (6 bases). The CDR3 is 18 amino acids. CDR1 is MGHRA, CDR2 YSYEKL, per germline. V was cut by 3 bases and J by 1 base, with 18 bases left in between. The chain's CDR3 is CASSHPTTGTGNTGELFF. The CDR3 coding sequence is TGCGCCAGCAGCCACCCTACAACGGGGACTGGGAACACCGGGGAGCTGTTTTTT.

The genes are TRBV9 and TRBJ2-7; TRBD2 might be the D (6 bases). In germline, CDR1 is SGDLS, CDR2 YYNGEE. V lost 0 bases and J 0 bases, leaving 10 bases between the germline ends. This CDR3 comprises 15 residues. The DNA of the CDR3 is TGTGCCAGCAGCGTAGAACAGACTAGCTCCTACGAGCAGTACTTC. It yields the protein CASSVEQTSSYEQYF.

This clone was observed a few times. V is TRBV6-6 and J is TRBJ2-7; TRBD2 aligns across 7 bases. The CDR3 covers 13 residues. V dropped 5 bases and J dropped 0; count of bases not matched to a gene: 1. The germline gives CDR1 MNHNY, CDR2 SVGAGI (reference sequence). CDR3 residues: CASSPGGSYEQYF. The DNA for the CDR3 is TGTGCCAGCAGTCCGGGGGGCTCCTACGAGCAGTACTTC.

About this clone: The germline gene is not matched at one end of the junction; a read error may be the cause. The chain has TRBV9 and TRBJ2-2; D is perhaps TRBD2 (6 bases). From germline, CDR1 is SGDLS and CDR2 YYNGEE. The CDR3 is 13 residues long. The DNA of the CDR3 is TGTGCCAGCAGCGTAGTTTTGGGCGGGAAGCTGTTTTTT. Amino acid sequence: CASSVVLGGKLFF.

This clone turned up a few times. The rearrangement uses TRBV4-3 and TRBJ1-1; D unclear. The CDR3 is made up of 17 amino acids. The germline V gene has CDR1 LGHNA and CDR2 YSLEER. Trimming removed 2 bases from V and 1 base from J, with 17 bases in between. The CDR3: CASSQLASRLSNTEAFF. CDR3 DNA: TGCGCCAGCAGCCAACTGGCGAGCAGACTGTCGAACACTGAAGCTTTCTTT.

The chain combines TRBV28 with TRBJ2-1; D call uncertain. The V and J ends lost 5 bases and 9 bases respectively, with 11 bases between them. The CDR3 covers 12 residues. Looked up from germline, CDR1 is MDHEN and CDR2 is SYDVKM. The CDR3 region is CASSLPLGEQFF. The CDR3 DNA is TGTGCCAGCAGTCTGCCTCTAGGTGAGCAGTTCTTC.

This chain links TRBV2 with TRBJ2-3; 8 positions match TRBD2. The length of the CDR3 is 14 residues. The trim removed 6 bases at V and 4 bases at J, leaving 6 bases unmatched. Germline V lookup: CDR1 SNHLY, CDR2 FYNNEI. DNA for the CDR3: TGTGCCAGCAGGCGGGGGGAAGCGGCAGATACGCAGTATTTT. This encodes CASRRGEAADTQYF. Together with reference TRBV2 and TRBJ2-3, the CDR3 gives the full variable domain: EPEVTQTPSHQVTQMGQEVILRCVPISNHLYFYWYRQILGQKVEFLVSFYNNEISEKSEIFDDQFSVERPDGSNFTLKIRSTKLEDSAMYFCASRRGEAADTQYFGPGTRLTVL.

V usage is TRBV6-5 and J usage is TRBJ1-4, with a tentative D call TRBD1 (5 bases). The CDR3 length is 15 residues. Germline V lookup: CDR1 MNHEY, CDR2 SVGAGI. With 5 bases removed from V and 1 base from J, the gap between germline ends came to 11 bases. DNA of the CDR3: TGTGCCAGCAGTACTGGGAGGGGAACTAATGAAAAACTGTTTTTT. Translating gives CASSTGRGTNEKLFF.

This clone was picked up a small number of times. The rearrangement joins TRBV6-6 to TRBJ1-5, with TRBD1 identical over 11 bases. The V gene end was trimmed by 5 bases and the J gene end by 5 bases; junction bases not matched to a gene: 8. The CDR3 loop spans 16 amino acids. Germline V gene lookup returns CDR1 MNHNY and CDR2 SVGAGI (reference sequence). The CDR3 bases are TGTGCCAGCAGTCCAGGCCGGGACAGGGGGGATCAGCCCCAGCATTTT. Protein product: CASSPGRDRGDQPQHF.

The rearrangement links TRBV27 to TRBJ2-1, with TRBD2 identical over 12 bases. V dropped 4 bases and J dropped 4; count of bases not matched to a gene: 14. This CDR3 is built from 19 residues. The V gene's germline CDR1 is MNHEY and CDR2 SMNVEV (reference sequence). CDR3 amino acids: CASSSLLAGGPDRYNEQFF. The CDR3 DNA sequence: TGTGCCAGCAGTTCATTACTAGCGGGAGGACCCGACCGATACAATGAGCAGTTCTTC.

This chain connects TRBV5-4 to TRBJ2-6; D may be TRBD1 (5 bases). Germline V gives CDR1 SGHNT, CDR2 YYREEE (reference sequence). The CDR3 length is 14 residues. Trimming pared 4 bases from V and 0 bases from J, leaving 5 bases between. The CDR3: CASSRGSGANVLTF. CDR3 DNA sequence: TGTGCCAGCAGCAGGGGCTCTGGGGCCAACGTCCTGACTTTC.

This clone was seen more than once but under ten times. The chain combines TRBV10-3 with TRBJ1-5; D is possibly TRBD1 (6 bases). V dropped 10 bases and J dropped 0 bases, with 16 bases sitting between them. This CDR3 has 15 residues. From germline, CDR1 is ENHRY and CDR2 SYGVKD. The CDR3 region has the DNA TGTGCCACCAGCCCAGGGGAAGTTAGCAATCAGCCCCAGCATTTT. It yields the protein CATSPGEVSNQPQHF.